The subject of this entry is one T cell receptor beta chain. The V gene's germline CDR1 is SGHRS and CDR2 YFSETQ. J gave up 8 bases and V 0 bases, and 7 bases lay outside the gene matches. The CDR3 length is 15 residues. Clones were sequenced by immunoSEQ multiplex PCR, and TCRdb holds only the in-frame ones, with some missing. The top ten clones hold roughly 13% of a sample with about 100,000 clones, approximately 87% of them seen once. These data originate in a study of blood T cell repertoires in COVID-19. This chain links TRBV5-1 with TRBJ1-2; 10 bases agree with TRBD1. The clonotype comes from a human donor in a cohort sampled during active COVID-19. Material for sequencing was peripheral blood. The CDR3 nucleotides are TGCGCCAGCAGCTTGGAATGGGACAGGGGTTGGGGCTACACCTTC. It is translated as CASSLEWDRGWGYTF.